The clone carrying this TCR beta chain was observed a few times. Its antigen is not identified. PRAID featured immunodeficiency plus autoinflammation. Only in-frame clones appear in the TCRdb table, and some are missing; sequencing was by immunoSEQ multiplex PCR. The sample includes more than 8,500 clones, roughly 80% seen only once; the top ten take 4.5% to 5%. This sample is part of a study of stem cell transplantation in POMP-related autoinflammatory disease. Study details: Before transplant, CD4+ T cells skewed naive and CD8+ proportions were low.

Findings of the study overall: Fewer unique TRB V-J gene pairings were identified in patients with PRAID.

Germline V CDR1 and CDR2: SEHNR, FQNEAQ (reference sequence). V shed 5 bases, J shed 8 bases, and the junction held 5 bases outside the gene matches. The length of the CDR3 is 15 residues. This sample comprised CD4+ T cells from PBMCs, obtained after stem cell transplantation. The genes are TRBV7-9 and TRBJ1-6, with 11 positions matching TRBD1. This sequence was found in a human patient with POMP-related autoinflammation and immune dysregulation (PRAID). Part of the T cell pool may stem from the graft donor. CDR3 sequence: CASSSGQGAYSPLHF. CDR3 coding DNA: TGTGCCAGCAGCAGCGGACAGGGGGCCTATTCACCCCTCCACTTT.